The entry below gives a single TCR beta chain sequence along with its context. The data were obtained in a study of blood T cell repertoires in COVID-19. Study-level information: T cells, B-cell-depleted T cells, or PBMCs provided the cDNA or gDNA that served as material.

The CDR3 has 15 amino acids. V dropped 6 bases and J dropped 4; count of bases not matched to a gene: 7. Germline V gene sequence: CDR1 MNHEY, CDR2 SMNVEV (reference sequence). Original handling: Nucleated cell counts were estimated from reference gene primer amplification. Libraries were prepared by immunoSEQ multiplex PCR; TCRdb keeps only in-frame clonotypes and omits some of them. The DNA gave D and trimming, while V, J and clone size come from that table. The repertoire holds tens of thousands of clones, with 75% to 90% as singletons. V and J are TRBV27 and TRBJ2-2, with 8 bases fitting TRBD1. Specimen: peripheral blood. The source of this sequence is a human donor with active COVID-19. The donor label of this sample is uncertain. The CDR3 region has the DNA TGTGCCAGCAGGACCCAGACAGGGGTCACCGGGGAGCTGTTTTTT. It yields the protein CASRTQTGVTGELFF.